The 30 T cell receptor beta chains below all came from one sample that was sequenced in a study of CD8+CD57+ T cells in acquired aplastic anemia. In patients chosen for sequencing, flow cytometry had shown CD8+CD57+ cell expansion. Profiling of TCR beta VDJ combinations and CDR3 sequences used genomic DNA as template. Each CDR3 protein is one row after TCRdb ran MiXCR on the reads. The data hold around 190,000 distinct CDR3 sequences, with almost 50% observed a single time. Specimen: sorted CD4+, CD8+, or CD8+CD57+ T cells (not recorded which) from PBMCs. The receptors were gathered from a human donor with aplastic anemia.

This chain links TRBV19 with TRBJ2-7, with 7 bases fitting TRBD2. Trimming took 10 bases from V and 5 from J; bases not matched to a gene: 14. CDR1 and CDR2 (germline): LNHDA, SQIVND (reference sequence). This CDR3 spans 14 amino acids. Here the CDR3 DNA reads TGTGCCACCAAGGTGAGAAGCGGGAACCACGAGCAGTACTTC. It translates to CATKVRSGNHEQYF.

This clonotype came up once. The chain's CDR3 is CSLSTGEVNQPQHF. DNA of the CDR3: TGCAGTCTTTCGACAGGGGAGGTCAATCAGCCCCAGCATTTT. The rearrangement uses TRBV20-1 and TRBJ1-5, with 8 bases that match TRBD1. The CDR3 has 14 residues. In germline, CDR1 is DFQATT, CDR2 SNEGSKA (reference sequence). V lost 8 bases, J lost 3 bases, and 9 bases stayed unmatched.

J is TRBJ2-7 and V is TRBV15, with 8 bases that match TRBD1. With V trimmed by 4 bases and J by 3 bases, 8 bases remained unmatched. This CDR3 region has 15 residues. Germline V lookup: CDR1 LNHNV, CDR2 YYDKDF (reference sequence). The CDR3, as DNA: TGTGCCACCAGCAAGGGGACAGGTAAATACTACGAGCAGTACTTC. It specifies CATSKGTGKYYEQYF.

This clonotype has just one count. The chain has TRBV10-3 and TRBJ1-1; D possibly corresponds to TRBD1 (5 bases). Germline assignment: CDR1 ENHRY and CDR2 SYGVKD. V was shortened by 6 bases and J by 8 bases, with 22 bases between the two germline ends. The CDR3 contains 15 residues. DNA for the CDR3: TGTGCCATCAGGCCGCAGGTCGGGGCGGGGCGCGAAGCTTTCTTT. Translating gives CAIRPQVGAGREAFF.

Details on this clonotype: Likely a read error: the CDR3 ends without its conserved phenylalanine or tryptophan. The chain has TRBV7-6 and TRBJ2-7; D tentatively reads TRBD1 or TRBD2 (5 bases each). The germline V gene has CDR1 SGHVS and CDR2 FNYEAQ. CDR3 size: 14 residues. The V end was cut by 5 bases, the J end by 6 bases, with 17 bases between. The CDR3 protein is CASSPRQRALEQYL. CDR3 coding DNA: TGTGCCAGCAGCCCCCGACAGAGGGCCCTCGAGCAGTACCTC.

This clonotype was counted at least ten times. V and J are TRBV6-1 and TRBJ1-2; TRBD1 matches 7 bases. The length of the CDR3 is 15 residues. J was trimmed by 4 bases and V by 7 bases; bases with no gene match: 12. Germline lookup yields CDR1 MNHNS and CDR2 SASEGT. In DNA form, the CDR3 reads TGTGCCAGCATCCAGACGACAGGGATGGGCTATGGCTACACCTTC. Translation: CASIQTTGMGYGYTF.

This clonotype was found once. This chain uses TRBV5-1 with TRBJ2-1; the D gene is possibly TRBD1 (5 bases). Germline V lookup: CDR1 SGHRS, CDR2 YFSETQ. V was cut by 4 bases and J by 4 bases, with 12 bases left in between. CDR3 length equals 14 residues. The CDR3 DNA is TGCGCCAGCAGCAGGGATACAGGTTACAATGAGCAGTTCTTC. It yields the protein CASSRDTGYNEQFF.

In this sample, this clonotype turned up once. V gene TRBV20-1 combines with J gene TRBJ1-6; possibly TRBD1 for D (5 bases). V gave up 0 bases and J gave up 1 base, with 13 bases separating them. CDR3 length: 17 residues. Germline CDR1 DFQATT, CDR2 SNEGSKA (reference sequence). Here the CDR3 reads CSARDTGRASYNSPLHF. In DNA, the CDR3 is TGCAGTGCTAGAGATACGGGGCGCGCATCCTATAATTCACCCCTCCACTTT.

V usage is TRBV7-2 and J usage is TRBJ2-7; D unresolved. This CDR3 has 13 residues. Germline CDR1 and CDR2: SGHTA and FQGNSA. V lost 5 bases and J lost 2, with 10 bases in between. The CDR3 nucleotides are TGTGCCAGCAGCATACACCAGGCCTACGAGCAGTACTTC. Its translation: CASSIHQAYEQYF.

J is TRBJ1-4 and V is TRBV2; D not certain. This CDR3 spans 10 amino acids. The ends were cut back, 7 bases at V and 8 bases at J, with 5 bases in the middle. Germline CDR1 and CDR2: SNHLY and FYNNEI. The CDR3 DNA reads TGTGCCAGCATCGGAGAAAAACTGTTTTTT. Residues: CASIGEKLFF. The complete variable domain, with remaining parts taken from reference TRBV2 and TRBJ1-4, reads EPEVTQTPSHQVTQMGQEVILRCVPISNHLYFYWYRQILGQKVEFLVSFYNNEISEKSEIFDDQFSVERPDGSNFTLKIRSTKLEDSAMYFCASIGEKLFFGSGTQLSVL.

Concerning this clonotype: The junction and the germline gene differ at one end; a read error may be behind it. The rearrangement joins TRBV20-1 to TRBJ2-5, with 13 bases fitting TRBD2. CDR1 and CDR2 (germline): DFQATT, SNEGSKA (reference sequence). This CDR3 has 14 residues. CDR3 nucleotides: TGCAGTGCGAGACTAGCGGGGGGACAAGAGACCCGGTACTTC. This codes for CSARLAGGQETRYF.

This clonotype was found many times. The rearrangement joins TRBV2 to TRBJ2-3; 7 bases are shared with TRBD2. The CDR3 totals 15 residues. CDR1 is SNHLY and CDR2 is FYNNEI in the germline V gene. Trimming removed 5 bases from V and 2 bases from J; junction bases left unmatched: 7. The CDR3 nucleotides read TGTGCCAGCAGTCCGGGCGGGAGAAACACAGATACGCAGTATTTT. This gives the protein CASSPGGRNTDTQYF. Complete variable domain (other parts from reference TRBV2 and TRBJ2-3): EPEVTQTPSHQVTQMGQEVILRCVPISNHLYFYWYRQILGQKVEFLVSFYNNEISEKSEIFDDQFSVERPDGSNFTLKIRSTKLEDSAMYFCASSPGGRNTDTQYFGPGTRLTVL.

This chain uses TRBV12-3 or TRBV12-4 with TRBJ1-5; D is ambiguous. This CDR3 spans 14 amino acids. Trimming shortened V by 5 bases and J by 6 bases, and 14 bases separated the two germline ends. The CDR3 sequence: CASSPNRLVQPQHF. CDR3 coding DNA: TGTGCCAGCAGTCCTAATAGGCTGGTTCAGCCCCAGCATTTT.

This clonotype was picked up many times. This chain links TRBV12-3 or TRBV12-4 with TRBJ2-7; D remains ambiguous. The ends were cut back, 4 bases at V and 6 bases at J, with 16 bases in the middle. The CDR3 is 14 residues long. The CDR3 loop is CASSSGGWAGEQYF. The CDR3 nucleotides are TGTGCCAGCAGTTCGGGTGGGTGGGCAGGCGAGCAGTACTTC.

This clonotype has ten or more counts. The V and J genes are TRBV2 and TRBJ2-1; possible D gene TRBD2, 6 bases. V was cut by 0 bases and J by 8 bases, with 17 bases left in between. The CDR3 sequence is 16 residues long. Germline V gene data show CDR1 as SNHLY and CDR2 as FYNNEI. CDR3 sequence (DNA): TGTGCCAGCAGTGAAGCGCTAGCGATCTTCCGCGATGAGCAGTTCTTC. Amino acids: CASSEALAIFRDEQFF.

The table lists this clonotype with many counts. This rearrangement joins TRBV20-1 to TRBJ2-5; 11 bases are shared with TRBD2. The V gene's germline CDR1 is DFQATT and CDR2 SNEGSKA (reference sequence). Unmatched junction bases numbered 5, after V lost 5 bases and J lost 3 bases. The CDR3 has 14 residues. The CDR3, as DNA: TGCAGTGCTTCCTTACTAGCGGGGGAAGAGACCCAGTACTTC. Translating it yields CSASLLAGEETQYF.

This clonotype was recorded many times. V is TRBV6-2 or TRBV6-3 and J is TRBJ2-7, with TRBD2 matching 8 bases. CDR1 and CDR2 (germline): MNHEY, SVGEGT. The CDR3 is 17 amino acids. The V gene end was trimmed by 0 bases and the J gene end by 7 bases; junction bases not matched to a gene: 14. CDR3 sequence: CASSYSMVGTRPGEQYF. CDR3 bases: TGTGCCAGCAGTTACTCGATGGTCGGGACTAGGCCTGGAGAGCAGTACTTC.

J is TRBJ2-7 and V is TRBV7-8, with 11 bases lining up with TRBD2. The J call could be wrong; TRBJ2-5 is a better fit for the DNA end. This CDR3 spans 17 amino acids. In germline, CDR1 is SGHVS, CDR2 FQNEAQ. The CDR3 spells CASSLGPPLAGEETQYF. The CDR3 DNA follows: TGTGCCAGCAGCTTAGGCCCCCCACTAGCGGGAGAAGAGACCCAGTACTTC.

The sample holds a few counts of this clonotype. The chain's CDR3 is CASSLGVGRGETQYF. The CDR3 DNA reads as TGTGCCAGCAGCTTGGGGGTGGGGAGAGGAGAGACCCAGTACTTC. The gene calls are TRBV5-4 and TRBJ2-5; a weak D match, TRBD2 (5 bases). The CDR3 extends over 15 amino acids. Looked up from germline, CDR1 is SGHNT and CDR2 is YYREEE (reference sequence). V lost 0 bases, J lost 4 bases, and 13 bases lay in between.

On this clonotype itself: A read error may produce the germline difference seen at one junction end. The chain has TRBV6-1 and TRBJ2-3; 11 bases fit TRBD2. Germline CDR1 reads MNHNS; CDR2 reads SASEGT. The CDR3 extends over 18 amino acids. This CDR3 reads CASSQAPRLAGSTDTQYF. In DNA form, the CDR3 reads TGTGCCAGCAGTCAAGCCCCCCGACTAGCGGGGAGCACAGATACGCAGTATTTT.

The table lists this clonotype with a few counts. This sequence joins TRBV7-9 and TRBJ2-7; 8 nucleotides align to TRBD2. The J segment lost 5 bases and the V segment lost 6 bases, leaving 9 bases of the junction unmatched. This CDR3 comprises 14 residues. Germline V gene data show CDR1 as SEHNR and CDR2 as FQNEAQ (reference sequence). The CDR3 is CASSQGSGSDEQYF. The DNA for the CDR3 is TGTGCCAGCAGTCAGGGGAGCGGGAGCGACGAGCAGTACTTC.

The CDR3 reads CASSGQQGYGYTF. DNA of the CDR3: TGTGCCAGCAGTGGCCAACAGGGTTATGGCTACACCTTC. This chain connects TRBV28 to TRBJ1-2, with D possibly matching TRBD1 (6 bases). V was cut by 5 bases and J by 5 bases, with 12 bases left in between. Germline V gene lookup returns CDR1 MDHEN and CDR2 SYDVKM. The CDR3 covers 13 residues.

This clonotype came up many times. The V call is TRBV14, the J call TRBJ2-5; D unclear. The CDR3 runs to 16 residues. The germline gives CDR1 SGHDN, CDR2 FVKESK. Trimming pared 6 bases from V and 1 base from J, leaving 18 bases between. CDR3 amino acids: CASRVCARPTQETQYF. The CDR3 DNA follows: TGTGCCAGCAGGGTTTGTGCTCGGCCTACCCAAGAGACCCAGTACTTC.

This clonotype was found a few times. V usage is TRBV9 and J usage is TRBJ1-1; 7 bases align to TRBD1. Per the germline V gene, CDR1 is SGDLS and CDR2 is YYNGEE. Trimming cost V 4 bases and J 4 bases; bases outside gene matches: 7. CDR3 length: 14 residues. CDR3 nucleotides: TGTGCCAGCAGCCCGAGGACAGGACTCACTGAAGCTTTCTTT. Translated: CASSPRTGLTEAFF.

This clonotype was picked up a small number of times. The chain carries TRBV30 and TRBJ2-3; no clear D. Germline values: CDR1 GTSNPN, CDR2 SVGIG (reference sequence). This CDR3 has 11 amino acids. With 3 bases removed from V and 8 bases from J, the gap between germline ends came to 9 bases. CDR3 in amino acids: CAWSLLGTQYF. The CDR3 coding sequence is TGTGCCTGGAGCCTCCTTGGTACGCAGTATTTT.

This clonotype has ten or more counts. The J gene is TRBJ2-2, the V gene TRBV7-9; D call uncertain. The V gene lost 3 bases and the J gene lost 5 bases, with 4 bases spanning the gap. The germline gives CDR1 SEHNR, CDR2 FQNEAQ (reference sequence). CDR3 length equals 12 residues. This CDR3 reads CASSLSTGELFF. The CDR3, as DNA: TGTGCCAGCAGCTTGAGTACCGGGGAGCTGTTTTTT.

Turning to this clonotype: A clone one base away is much larger, so this may be a read error. The CDR3 coding sequence is TGTGTCAGCAGTGGGGGGACGGGTGGCTCCTACGAGCAGTACTTC. Protein product: CVSSGGTGGSYEQYF. The chain joins TRBV2 to TRBJ2-7; D might be TRBD2 (6 bases). Germline assignment: CDR1 SNHLY and CDR2 FYNNEI. The CDR3 totals 15 residues.

This clonotype showed up many times. The J gene is TRBJ2-3, the V gene TRBV5-1; possible D gene TRBD1, 5 bases. V shed 3 bases and J shed 3 bases, with 20 bases lying between them. Germline CDR1 SGHRS, CDR2 YFSETQ. This CDR3 spans 17 amino acids. For the CDR3, the DNA is TGCGCCAGCAGCTCTACCGTGACACTCAAGGGGACAGATACGCAGTATTTT. Its translation: CASSSTVTLKGTDTQYF.

The V and J genes are TRBV18 and TRBJ2-7; 10 bases are a match to TRBD1. This CDR3 is built from 14 residues. With 3 bases clipped from V and 5 bases from J, the junction kept 4 bases outside the gene matches. CDR1 is KGHSH, CDR2 LQKENI, per germline. CDR3 nucleotide sequence: TGTGCCAGCTCACCGGGACAGGGGTATCACGAGCAGTACTTC. Translation: CASSPGQGYHEQYF.

This clonotype was observed a single time. V is TRBV27 and J is TRBJ1-6, with 10 bases lining up with TRBD1. V shed 5 bases, J shed 10 bases, and the junction held 14 bases outside the gene matches. CDR1 is MNHEY and CDR2 is SMNVEV in the germline V gene (reference sequence). This CDR3 has 17 residues. In DNA form, the CDR3 reads TGTGCCAGCAGTGCGTCCCGGGACAGGGGAAGGTACTCACCCCTCCACTTT. It translates to CASSASRDRGRYSPLHF.